One sample yielded the 23 T cell receptor beta chains listed below, sequenced in a study of T cells in Graves' hyperthyroidism and ophthalmopathy. Amplification of TCR beta CDR3 regions was performed using RNA transcripts as template. Researchers ran a first-round RT-PCR on the TCR CDR3 using the HTBI primer set. TCRdb recomputed calls from the multiplex PCR reads with MiXCR, one row per CDR3 protein. This sample has 500,000 to 650,000 distinct CDR3 sequences, with roughly 14% found just once. The sequenced material came from blood. These receptors originate from a woman aged 45-60 years with Graves' ophthalmopathy.

This chain connects TRBV19 to TRBJ2-2, with D perhaps TRBD2 (5 bases). V was cut by 3 bases and J by 6 bases, with 8 bases left in between. The CDR3 totals 13 residues. Germline V gives CDR1 LNHDA, CDR2 SQIVND (reference sequence). The chain's CDR3 is CASSIGGPGELFF. The CDR3 coding sequence is TGTGCCAGTAGTATTGGCGGGCCCGGGGAGCTGTTTTTT. Full variable domain (rest looked up from reference TRBV19 and TRBJ2-2): DGGITQSPKYLFRKEGQNVTLSCEQNLNHDAMYWYRQDPGQGLRLIYYSQIVNDFQKGDIAEGYSVSREKKESFPLTVTSAQKNPTAFYLCASSIGGPGELFFGEGSRLTVL.

This clonotype was seen at least ten times. The rearrangement uses TRBV10-3 and TRBJ2-1; 8 nucleotides align to TRBD2. V shed 6 bases and J 6 bases; nucleotides not matched to a gene: 19. The germline V gene encodes CDR1 ENHRY and CDR2 SYGVKD. The length of the CDR3 is 18 residues. Written as DNA, the CDR3 is TGTGCCATCAGGGAACATTTATTAGCGGGATCGGACGCCAATGAGCAGTTCTTC. Encoded protein: CAIREHLLAGSDANEQFF.

The rearrangement joins TRBV6-1 to TRBJ1-1; D is perhaps TRBD1 (5 bases). The CDR3 extends over 12 amino acids. Trimming took 10 bases from V and 4 from J, leaving 13 bases between them. Germline lookup yields CDR1 MNHNS and CDR2 SASEGT. CDR3 sequence (DNA): TGTGCCACCACCCCCGGGGGCACTGAAGCTTTCTTT. This sequence encodes CATTPGGTEAFF.

The chain joins TRBV7-9 to TRBJ2-1; TRBD2 agrees at 14 bases. V dropped 1 base and J dropped 0; count of bases not matched to a gene: 8. The germline V gene has CDR1 SEHNR and CDR2 FQNEAQ (reference sequence). This CDR3 comprises 20 residues. CDR3 residues: CASSLGLAGGPSSSYNEQFF. The CDR3 DNA reads TGTGCCAGCAGCTTAGGACTAGCGGGAGGGCCGAGTAGCTCCTACAATGAGCAGTTCTTC.

This chain connects TRBV5-4 to TRBJ2-7; TRBD2 agrees at 7 bases. The CDR3 spans 16 residues. J was trimmed by 1 base and V by 4 bases; bases with no gene match: 11. Germline CDR1 reads SGHNT; CDR2 reads YYREEE (reference sequence). CDR3 amino acids: CASSKGLAVTSYEQYF. The CDR3 bases are TGTGCCAGCAGCAAGGGTCTAGCGGTTACGTCCTACGAGCAGTACTTC.

This clonotype came up many times. V is TRBV5-1 and J is TRBJ2-1; TRBD1 or TRBD2 may be the D gene (5 bases each). This CDR3 is built from 15 residues. The germline V and J ends were trimmed by 0 bases and 4 bases, with 11 bases remaining between them. Germline V CDR1 and CDR2: SGHRS, YFSETQ. In DNA, the CDR3 is TGCGCCAGCAGCTTGGACGGGACGACTTACAATGAGCAGTTCTTC. Amino acid sequence: CASSLDGTTYNEQFF.

At least ten counts were recorded for this clonotype. The V gene is TRBV11-2, the J gene TRBJ2-3; D is perhaps TRBD1 (5 bases). With 5 bases removed from V and 1 base from J, the gap between germline ends came to 10 bases. CDR3 length: 14 residues. Germline V CDR1 and CDR2: SGHAT, FQNNGV. The CDR3 DNA sequence: TGTGCCAGCAGCCAGGGAAGGGGCACAGATACGCAGTATTTT. Its protein product is CASSQGRGTDTQYF.

The chain combines TRBV6-2 or TRBV6-3 with TRBJ1-1; D is uncertain. The CDR3 sequence is 11 residues long. Germline-derived CDR1 and CDR2 are MNHEY and SVGEGT. Trimming stripped 10 bases from V and 1 base from J, with 7 bases between. CDR3 sequence (DNA): TGTGCCACCTCGGAGAACACTGAAGCTTTCTTT. Encoded protein: CATSENTEAFF.

This clonotype was seen many times. The J gene is TRBJ2-3, the V gene TRBV2; D remains ambiguous. The ends were cut back, 0 bases at V and 2 bases at J, with 6 bases in the middle. The CDR3 runs 14 residues. The germline V gene encodes CDR1 SNHLY and CDR2 FYNNEI. The CDR3 DNA reads as TGTGCCAGCAGTGAAGCGCTAGACACAGATACGCAGTATTTT. This encodes CASSEALDTDTQYF.

This clonotype has more than one count but fewer than ten. This chain joins TRBV15 and TRBJ1-3; D gene ambiguous. In germline, CDR1 is LNHNV, CDR2 YYDKDF (reference sequence). The CDR3 has 14 residues. V lost 0 bases and J lost 4, with 7 bases in between. The CDR3 nucleotides are TGTGCCACCAGCAGAGATCCCAGGGGAAACACCATATATTTT. Translation: CATSRDPRGNTIYF.

The V gene is TRBV12-3 or TRBV12-4, the J gene TRBJ1-3; perhaps TRBD1 as D (6 bases). The V end lost 6 bases, the J end lost 0 bases, and 15 bases lay between the germline ends. CDR3 size: 16 residues. CDR3: CASREGTGFSGNTIYF. DNA for the CDR3: TGTGCCAGCAGGGAAGGAACAGGGTTCTCTGGAAACACCATATATTTT.

The chain uses TRBV29-1 and TRBJ1-1; D remains ambiguous. The CDR3 consists of 11 residues. V was cut by 6 bases and J by 1 base, with 6 bases left in between. Germline-derived CDR1 and CDR2 are SQVTM and ANQGSEA. The CDR3 is CSVQTNTEAFF. CDR3 coding DNA: TGCAGCGTACAGACGAACACTGAAGCTTTCTTT. The full variable domain, with the rest looked up from reference TRBV29-1 and TRBJ1-1, is SAVISQKPSRDICQRGTSLTIQCQVDSQVTMMFWYRQQPGQSLTLIATANQGSEATYESGFVIDKFPISRPNLTFSTLTVSNMSPEDSSIYLCSVQTNTEAFFGQGTRLTVV.

This chain connects TRBV5-1 to TRBJ2-2; the D call may be TRBD1 or TRBD2 (5 bases each). Germline V gives CDR1 SGHRS, CDR2 YFSETQ. Trimming removed 2 bases at V and 4 bases at J, with 12 bases between. This CDR3 comprises 15 residues. The CDR3 loop reads CASSFRDGITGELFF. CDR3 DNA sequence: TGCGCCAGCAGCTTTCGGGACGGAATCACCGGGGAGCTGTTTTTT. Based on the CDR3 plus reference TRBV5-1 and TRBJ2-2, the full variable domain is KAGVTQTPRYLIKTRGQQVTLSCSPISGHRSVSWYQQTPGQGLQFLFEYFSETQRNKGNFPGRFSGRQFSNSRSEMNVSTLELGDSALYLCASSFRDGITGELFFGEGSRLTVL.

This clonotype was counted at least ten times. This chain connects TRBV7-3 to TRBJ2-1; 8 bases fit TRBD1. The V gene's germline CDR1 is SGHTA and CDR2 FQGTGA. V was clipped by 3 bases and J by 0 bases; unmatched bases: 1. CDR3 length: 15 residues. The CDR3 nucleotides are TGTGCCAGCAGCTTTACAGGGGGCTCCTACAATGAGCAGTTCTTC. This codes for CASSFTGGSYNEQFF.

This clonotype came up many times. V gene TRBV28 combines with J gene TRBJ2-5, with unresolved D. Trimming took off 3 bases at V and 0 bases at J, with 8 bases between the two ends. Germline V gene sequence: CDR1 MDHEN, CDR2 SYDVKM. This CDR3 contains 14 residues. The CDR3 nucleotides read TGTGCCAGCAGTTTCAAAGAGTACCAAGAGACCCAGTACTTC. Translating gives CASSFKEYQETQYF.

The V call is TRBV27, the J call TRBJ2-5, with 7 bases that match TRBD2. This CDR3 has 15 residues. The junction had 8 bases not matched to a gene; V was cut back by 6 bases and J by 1 base. Germline values: CDR1 MNHEY, CDR2 SMNVEV (reference sequence). The CDR3 here is CASRGRAGSQETQYF. In nucleotides, the CDR3 is TGTGCCAGCAGAGGGAGGGCCGGGTCCCAAGAGACCCAGTACTTC.

The rearrangement joins TRBV15 to TRBJ2-7; 12 nucleotides agree with TRBD2. Germline V lookup: CDR1 LNHNV, CDR2 YYDKDF (reference sequence). V dropped 0 bases and J dropped 5; count of bases not matched to a gene: 5. CDR3 size: 16 residues. For the CDR3, the DNA is TGTGCCACCAGCAGAGACCTACTAGCGGGAGGCCACGAGCAGTACTTC. Amino acids: CATSRDLLAGGHEQYF.

This clonotype appeared many times. The chain links TRBV7-2 to TRBJ1-2; TRBD1 is a possible D gene (5 bases). V was pared by 1 base and J by 5 bases, with 11 bases between. The CDR3 runs 14 residues. The V gene's germline CDR1 is SGHTA and CDR2 FQGNSA. For the CDR3, the DNA is TGTGCCAGCAGCTTAGAACGACAGAGTTATGGCTACACCTTC. This sequence encodes CASSLERQSYGYTF.

This rearrangement joins TRBV5-1 to TRBJ2-1; 11 bases are a match to TRBD2. CDR1 is SGHRS, CDR2 YFSETQ, per germline. J lost 9 bases, V lost 2 bases, and 4 bases had no gene match. CDR3 length equals 14 residues. Written as DNA, the CDR3 is TGCGCCAGCAGCTTACGACTAGCGGGGTTTGAGCAGTTCTTC. Its translation: CASSLRLAGFEQFF.

This clonotype came up a few times. This rearrangement joins TRBV12-3 or TRBV12-4 to TRBJ2-7; 10 bases match TRBD2. There are 15 residues in the CDR3. V lost 7 bases and J lost 1; bases outside the gene matches: 7. The CDR3, as DNA: TGTGCCAGCACCCCAGGGACTAGCGTTTCCTACGAGCAGTACTTC. This codes for CASTPGTSVSYEQYF.

This clonotype was counted at least ten times. The gene calls are TRBV18 and TRBJ1-4, with D possibly TRBD1 on 6 matching bases. CDR3 length equals 13 residues. Trimming cost V 3 bases and J 5 bases, with 7 bases left between them. CDR1 KGHSH and CDR2 LQKENI come from the germline V gene. The CDR3 loop reads CASSPGANEKLFF. Written as DNA, the CDR3 is TGTGCCAGCTCACCGGGGGCGAATGAAAAACTGTTTTTT.

This clonotype was picked up many times. The chain recombines TRBV13 with TRBJ2-5, with D possibly TRBD2 on 5 matching bases. Germline V lookup: CDR1 PRHDT, CDR2 FYEKMQ (reference sequence). This CDR3 comprises 15 residues. Trimming cost V 3 bases and J 0 bases, with 11 bases left between them. In DNA form, the CDR3 reads TGTGCCAGCAGCTTGTGGGAGAGGCACCAAGAGACCCAGTACTTC. Translated, it gives CASSLWERHQETQYF.

This clonotype was recorded many times. This chain links TRBV9 with TRBJ2-7, with 9 bases matching TRBD1. The V gene end was trimmed by 0 bases and the J gene end by 4 bases; junction bases not matched to a gene: 5. The CDR3 is 15 amino acids. In germline, CDR1 is SGDLS, CDR2 YYNGEE. CDR3 in DNA: TGTGCCAGCAGCGTAGTGGGGACAGGGCCTTACGAGCAGTACTTC. It yields the protein CASSVVGTGPYEQYF. Drawing the rest from reference TRBV9 and TRBJ2-7, the complete variable domain is DSGVTQTPKHLITATGQRVTLRCSPRSGDLSVYWYQQSLDQGLQFLIQYYNGEERAKGNILERFSAQQFPDLHSELNLSSLELGDSALYFCASSVVGTGPYEQYFGPGTRLTVT.